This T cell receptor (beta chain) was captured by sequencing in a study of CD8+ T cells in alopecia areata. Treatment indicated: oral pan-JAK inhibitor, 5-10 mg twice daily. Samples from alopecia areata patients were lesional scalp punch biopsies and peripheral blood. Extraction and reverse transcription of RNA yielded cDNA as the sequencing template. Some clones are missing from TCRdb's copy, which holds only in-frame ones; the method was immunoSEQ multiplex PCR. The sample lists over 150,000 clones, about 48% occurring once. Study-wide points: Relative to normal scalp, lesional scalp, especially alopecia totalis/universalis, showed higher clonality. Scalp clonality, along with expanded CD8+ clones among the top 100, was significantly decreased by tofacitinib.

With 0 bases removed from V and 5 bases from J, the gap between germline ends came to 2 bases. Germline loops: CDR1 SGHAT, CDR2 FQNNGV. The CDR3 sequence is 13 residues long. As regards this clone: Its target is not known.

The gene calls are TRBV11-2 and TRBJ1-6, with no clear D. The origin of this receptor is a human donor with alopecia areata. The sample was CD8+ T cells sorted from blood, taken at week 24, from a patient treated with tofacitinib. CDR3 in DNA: TGTGCCAGCAGCTTAGAGGATAATTCACCCCTCCACTTT. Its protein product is CASSLEDNSPLHF.